This TCR beta chain was identified during a study of CD4 T cells in relation to SARS-CoV-2 and coronaviruses. Study summary: The restricting HLA molecule for shared crossreactive spike epitopes was mapped.

Worth noting for this clone: Its target is not known.

Broader study findings: Samples before the pandemic and after infection were not matched within any donor. Monoreactive clones expanded significantly more to SARS-CoV-2 than crossreactive clones did.

Libraries were prepared by immunoSEQ multiplex PCR; TCRdb keeps only in-frame clonotypes and omits some of them. The sample has tens of thousands of clones; approximately 95% are singletons. The unexposed donors gave CD4+ T cells in about 2011-2019, prior to COVID-19. The CDR3 runs to 16 residues. V was pared by 0 bases and J by 4 bases, with 15 bases between. Germline V gives CDR1 LGHNA, CDR2 YSLEER. This chain uses TRBV4-3 with TRBJ1-2; D is unclear. This TCR derives from a human donor in good health. The sequencing sample was made of naive CD4+ T cells from PBMCs. Subset described: naive CD4+ T cells isolated by negative enrichment. As DNA, the CDR3 is TGCGCCAGCAGCCAAGACGAGGGCGTTATAAGCTATGGCTACACCTTC. It yields the protein CASSQDEGVISYGYTF.